Detailed here is one TCR beta chain. Its binding antigen is unknown. Base qualities were left out, and no much larger clone turns up one base away. The germline V gene provides CDR1 SGHRS and CDR2 YFSETQ. Measured from the cysteine to the phenylalanine, the CDR3 is 14 residues long. CDR3 DNA only is kept here, 42 bases in frame from base 1. V lost 2 bases and J lost 6 bases; the stretch between them is 14 bases long. The entry originates in a study of CD8 T cells in ankylosing spondylitis (dated by TCRdb to about 2017). Study-wide context: The study set out to find disease-linked TCR variants by profiling T cell receptor beta repertoires in ankylosing spondylitis patients and healthy donors. The full study cohort was made up of approximately 24 ankylosing spondylitis patients and over 90 healthy donors. Peripheral blood was sampled, and synovial fluid was also collected from ankylosing spondylitis patients. Results and caveats for the whole study, not just this receptor: Some of the motif variants had been reported before in the synovial fluid and blood of reactive arthritis patients, a finding that suggests common disease-initiation mechanisms. A TCR beta motif of several highly homologous amino acid variants appeared characteristic of blood from ankylosing spondylitis patients. According to the report, matched synovial fluid samples from ankylosing spondylitis patients were significantly enriched for the disease-linked clones. A CD8+ phenotype was shown by the disease-linked clones, which were found at relatively low frequencies in peripheral blood.

Sequenced using an Illumina HiSeq 2500. TCR beta libraries were prepared by quantitative 5'-RACE with molecular barcodes. The study's processing was this. A new computational method based on a probabilistic model of VDJ rearrangement was used to identify disease-linked TCR variants. Using fastp at Q25 and MiXCR, TCRdb reprocessed the public reads and kept productive beta chains. Identical CDR3 protein sequences are pooled into one entry, listed with their most common genes and DNA. These V and J calls originate from TCRdb's pipeline instead of the authors' own analysis. The sample contains 350,000 to 550,000 distinct CDR3 sequences, roughly 27% of them found a single time. The ten largest clones add up to roughly 1% of the sample.

The V gene is TRBV5-1 and the J gene is TRBJ1-1; the D gene cannot be resolved reliably. Sequencing was carried out using blood, either unsorted or a sorted T cell fraction (not recorded which). This receptor was identified in a male donor with ankylosing spondylitis. This receptor has the CDR3 CASSLQPRVSEAFF. The base sequence is TGCGCCAGCAGCTTACAGCCAAGGGTCTCTGAAGCTTTCTTT.